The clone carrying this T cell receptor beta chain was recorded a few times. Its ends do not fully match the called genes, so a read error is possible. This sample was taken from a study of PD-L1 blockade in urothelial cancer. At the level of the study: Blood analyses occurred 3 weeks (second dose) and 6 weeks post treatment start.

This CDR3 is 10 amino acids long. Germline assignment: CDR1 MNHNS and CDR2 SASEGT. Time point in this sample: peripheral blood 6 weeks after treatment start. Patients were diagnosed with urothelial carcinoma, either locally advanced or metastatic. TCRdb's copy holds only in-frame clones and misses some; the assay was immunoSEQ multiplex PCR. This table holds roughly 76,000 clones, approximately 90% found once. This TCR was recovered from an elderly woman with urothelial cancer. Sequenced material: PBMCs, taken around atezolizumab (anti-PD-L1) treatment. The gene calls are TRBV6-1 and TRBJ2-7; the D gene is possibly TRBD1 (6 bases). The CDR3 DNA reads TGTGCCAGCAGTGAATGGACAGTTAGGTTC. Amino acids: CASSEWTVRF.